This T cell receptor (beta chain) is drawn from a study of tissue T cells after allogeneic stem cell transplantation. General study findings and limits: TCR repertoires tracked anatomic similarity, regardless of disease or transplant status.

Measured with immunoSEQ multiplex PCR; TCRdb has only the in-frame clones, and not every one. The sample consists of several thousand clones, roughly half of them appearing once. The time point is: mouse harvest day 7 after allogeneic transplant. Tail vein injection delivered 10^7 T-cell-depleted bone marrow cells and 10^6 splenic CD5+ T cells. This clone appeared a few times. What it binds is not known. Each gene name is a mouse one. The specimen sequenced was gut tissue. The clonotype comes from a female BALB/c mouse given C57BL/6 T cells with graft-versus-host disease after an allogeneic hematopoietic cell transplant.

CDR3 sequence: CASSQDWGTGEQYF. The CDR3 DNA, read in part, is TGTGCCAGCAGCCAAGACTGGGGGACGGGGGAACAGTAC. This chain joins TRBV5 and TRBJ2-7, with 7 bases identical to TRBD2. The read terminates 1 residue ahead of where the CDR3 ends, so the germline J gene completes it. The junction had 6 bases not matched to a gene; V was cut back by 0 bases and J by 7 bases. The CDR3 has 14 residues. Per the germline V gene, CDR1 is LGHNA and CDR2 is YNLKQL (reference sequence).